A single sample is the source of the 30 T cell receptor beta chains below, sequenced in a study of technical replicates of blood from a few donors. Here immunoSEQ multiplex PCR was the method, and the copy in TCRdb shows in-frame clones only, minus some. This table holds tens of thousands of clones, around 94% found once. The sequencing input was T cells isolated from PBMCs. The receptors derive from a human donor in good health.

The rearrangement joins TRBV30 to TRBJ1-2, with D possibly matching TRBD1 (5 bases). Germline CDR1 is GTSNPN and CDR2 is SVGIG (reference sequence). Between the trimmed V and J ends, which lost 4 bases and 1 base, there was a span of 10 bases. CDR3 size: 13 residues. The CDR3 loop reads CAWTRDFNYGYTF. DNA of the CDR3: TGTGCCTGGACCCGGGACTTTAACTATGGCTACACCTTC. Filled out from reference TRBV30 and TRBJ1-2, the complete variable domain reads SQTIHQWPATLVQPVGSPLSLECTVEGTSNPNLYWYRQAAGRGLQLLFYSVGIGQISSEVPQNLSASRPQDRQFILSSKKLLLSDSGFYLCAWTRDFNYGYTFGSGTRLTVV.

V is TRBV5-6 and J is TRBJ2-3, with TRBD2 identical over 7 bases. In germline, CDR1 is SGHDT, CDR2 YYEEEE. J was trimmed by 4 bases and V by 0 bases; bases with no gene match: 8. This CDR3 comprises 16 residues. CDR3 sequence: CASSLEPAGAPDTQYF. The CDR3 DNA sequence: TGTGCCAGCAGCTTGGAGCCGGCGGGAGCTCCAGATACGCAGTATTTT.

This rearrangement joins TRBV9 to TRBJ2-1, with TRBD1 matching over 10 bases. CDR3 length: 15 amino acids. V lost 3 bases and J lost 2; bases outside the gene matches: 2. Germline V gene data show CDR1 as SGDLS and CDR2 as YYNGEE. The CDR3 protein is CASSEGTGAYNEQFF. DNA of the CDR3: TGTGCCAGCAGCGAAGGGACAGGGGCCTACAATGAGCAGTTCTTC.

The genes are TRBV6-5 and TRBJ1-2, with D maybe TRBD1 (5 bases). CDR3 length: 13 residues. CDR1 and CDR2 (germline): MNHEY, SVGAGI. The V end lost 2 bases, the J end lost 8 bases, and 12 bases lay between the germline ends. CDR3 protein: CASSYGAFLGYTF. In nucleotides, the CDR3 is TGTGCCAGCAGTTACGGGGCGTTCTTGGGCTACACCTTC.

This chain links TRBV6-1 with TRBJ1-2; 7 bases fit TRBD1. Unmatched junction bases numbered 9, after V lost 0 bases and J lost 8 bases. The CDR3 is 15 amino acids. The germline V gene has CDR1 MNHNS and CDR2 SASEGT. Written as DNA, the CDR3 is TGTGCCAGCAGTGAAGCCTTAGGGGGCGGAAGGGGCTACACCTTC. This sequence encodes CASSEALGGGRGYTF.

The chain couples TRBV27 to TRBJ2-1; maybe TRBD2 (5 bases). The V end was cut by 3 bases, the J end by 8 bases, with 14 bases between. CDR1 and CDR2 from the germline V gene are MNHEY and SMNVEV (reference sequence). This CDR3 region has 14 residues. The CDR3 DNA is TGTGCCAGCAGTTTGGAAGCTAGTAGCGATGAGCAGTTCTTC. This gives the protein CASSLEASSDEQFF.

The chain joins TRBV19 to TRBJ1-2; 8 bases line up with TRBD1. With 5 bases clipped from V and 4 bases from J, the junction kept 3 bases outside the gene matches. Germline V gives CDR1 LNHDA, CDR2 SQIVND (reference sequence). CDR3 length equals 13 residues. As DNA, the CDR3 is TGTGCCAGTAGTCCAGGGGGCGCCTATGGCTACACCTTC. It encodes CASSPGGAYGYTF. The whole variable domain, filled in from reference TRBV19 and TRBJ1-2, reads DGGITQSPKYLFRKEGQNVTLSCEQNLNHDAMYWYRQDPGQGLRLIYYSQIVNDFQKGDIAEGYSVSREKKESFPLTVTSAQKNPTAFYLCASSPGGAYGYTFGSGTRLTVV.

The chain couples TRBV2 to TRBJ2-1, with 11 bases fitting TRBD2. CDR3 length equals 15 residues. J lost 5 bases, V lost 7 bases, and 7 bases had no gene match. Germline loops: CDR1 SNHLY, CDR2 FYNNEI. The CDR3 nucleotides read TGTGCCAGCAACAACCCGGGACTAGCGGACAATGAGCAGTTCTTC. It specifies CASNNPGLADNEQFF.

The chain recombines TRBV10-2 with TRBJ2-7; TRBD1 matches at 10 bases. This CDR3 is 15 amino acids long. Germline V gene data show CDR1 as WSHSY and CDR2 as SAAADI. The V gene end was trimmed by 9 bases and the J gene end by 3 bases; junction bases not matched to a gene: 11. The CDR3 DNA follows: TGCGCCAGTAAAAAACCCGGGACAGGGGTCTACGAGCAGTACTTC. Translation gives CASKKPGTGVYEQYF.

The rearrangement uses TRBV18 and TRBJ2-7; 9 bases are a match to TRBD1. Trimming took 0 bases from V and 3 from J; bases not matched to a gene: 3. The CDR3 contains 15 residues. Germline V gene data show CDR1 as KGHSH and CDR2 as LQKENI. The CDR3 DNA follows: TGTGCCAGCTCACCACCCGGGACAGGGATCTACGAGCAGTACTTC. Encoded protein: CASSPPGTGIYEQYF.

The CDR3: CASSTPTSGMYNEQFF. CDR3 nucleotide sequence: TGTGCCAGTAGTACGCCAACTAGCGGGATGTACAATGAGCAGTTCTTC. The J gene is TRBJ2-1, the V gene TRBV19; 10 positions agree with TRBD2. The V gene end was trimmed by 4 bases and the J gene end by 4 bases; junction bases not matched to a gene: 7. The germline V gene encodes CDR1 LNHDA and CDR2 SQIVND (reference sequence). The CDR3 spans 16 residues.

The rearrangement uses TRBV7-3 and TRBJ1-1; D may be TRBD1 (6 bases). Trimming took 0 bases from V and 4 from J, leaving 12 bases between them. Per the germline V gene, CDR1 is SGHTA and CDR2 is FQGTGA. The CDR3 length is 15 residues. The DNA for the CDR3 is TGTGCCAGCAGCTTAACAGGGGGGGATGGCACTGAAGCTTTCTTT. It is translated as CASSLTGGDGTEAFF.

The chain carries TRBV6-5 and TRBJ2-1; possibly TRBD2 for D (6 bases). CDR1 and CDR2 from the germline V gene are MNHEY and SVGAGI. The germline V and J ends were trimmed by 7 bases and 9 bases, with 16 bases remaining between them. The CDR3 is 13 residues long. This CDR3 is CASTFREFGEQFF. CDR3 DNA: TGTGCCAGCACCTTCCGGGAGTTCGGTGAGCAGTTCTTC.

CDR3 sequence: CASSPGQGFQPQHF. CDR3 DNA: TGCGCCAGCAGCCCAGGACAGGGGTTTCAGCCCCAGCATTTT. The rearrangement joins TRBV5-1 to TRBJ1-5, with 9 bases fitting TRBD1. The germline V gene encodes CDR1 SGHRS and CDR2 YFSETQ. The CDR3 covers 14 residues. The V gene end was trimmed by 4 bases and the J gene end by 6 bases; junction bases not matched to a gene: 5.

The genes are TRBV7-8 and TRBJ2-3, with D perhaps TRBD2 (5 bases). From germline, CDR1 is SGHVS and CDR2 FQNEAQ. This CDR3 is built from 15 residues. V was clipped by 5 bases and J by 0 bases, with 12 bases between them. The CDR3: CASSPTRTSTDTQYF. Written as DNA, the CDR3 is TGTGCCAGCAGCCCCACTAGGACTAGCACAGATACGCAGTATTTT.

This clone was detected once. The CDR3 coding sequence is TGCGCCAGCAGCTTAGGGACAGGGGATTGGAACACCATATATTTT. Protein: CASSLGTGDWNTIYF. J is TRBJ1-3 and V is TRBV5-1; the match to TRBD1 covers 10 bases. V lost 2 bases and J lost 7; bases outside the gene matches: 6. This CDR3 is built from 15 residues. CDR1 and CDR2 (germline): SGHRS, YFSETQ.

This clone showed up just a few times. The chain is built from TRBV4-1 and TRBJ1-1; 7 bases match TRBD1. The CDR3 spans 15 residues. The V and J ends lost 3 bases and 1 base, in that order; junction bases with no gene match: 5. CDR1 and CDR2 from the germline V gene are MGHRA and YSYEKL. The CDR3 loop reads CASSHPNRGNTEAFF. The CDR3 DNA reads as TGCGCCAGCAGCCACCCAAACAGGGGGAACACTGAAGCTTTCTTT.

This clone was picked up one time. CDR3 sequence reads: CASSVQGADTGELFF. The CDR3 DNA reads as TGTGCCAGCAGCGTCCAGGGGGCGGACACCGGGGAGCTGTTTTTT. The chain links TRBV9 to TRBJ2-2, with 8 bases lining up with TRBD1. Germline CDR1 is SGDLS and CDR2 is YYNGEE. V lost 2 bases, J lost 3 bases, and 3 bases stayed unmatched. The CDR3 runs 15 residues.

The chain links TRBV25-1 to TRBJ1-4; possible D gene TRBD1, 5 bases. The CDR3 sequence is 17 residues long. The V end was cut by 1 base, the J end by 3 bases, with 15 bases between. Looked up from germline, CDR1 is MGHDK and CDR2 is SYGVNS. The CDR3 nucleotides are TGTGCCAGCAGTGAATTAGCAGGGAGGGGCCCTAATGAAAAACTGTTTTTT. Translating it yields CASSELAGRGPNEKLFF.

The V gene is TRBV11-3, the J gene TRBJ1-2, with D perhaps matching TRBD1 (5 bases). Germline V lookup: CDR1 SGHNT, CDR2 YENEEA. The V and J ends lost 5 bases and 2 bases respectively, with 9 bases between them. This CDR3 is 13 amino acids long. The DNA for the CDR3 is TGTGCCAGCAGCCAGGAGGGGAACTATGGCTACACCTTC. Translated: CASSQEGNYGYTF.

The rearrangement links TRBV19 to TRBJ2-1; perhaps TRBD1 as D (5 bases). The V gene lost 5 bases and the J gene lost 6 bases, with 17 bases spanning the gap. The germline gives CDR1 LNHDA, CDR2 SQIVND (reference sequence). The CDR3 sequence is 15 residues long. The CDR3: CASSVGGDSPNEQFF. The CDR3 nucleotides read TGTGCCAGTAGTGTCGGTGGAGACAGTCCCAATGAGCAGTTCTTC.

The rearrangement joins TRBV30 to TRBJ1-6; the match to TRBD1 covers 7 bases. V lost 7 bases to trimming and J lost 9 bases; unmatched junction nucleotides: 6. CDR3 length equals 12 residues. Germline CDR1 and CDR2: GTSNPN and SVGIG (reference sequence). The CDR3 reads CAFGQVVSPLHF. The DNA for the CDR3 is TGTGCCTTCGGACAGGTGGTTTCACCCCTCCACTTT.

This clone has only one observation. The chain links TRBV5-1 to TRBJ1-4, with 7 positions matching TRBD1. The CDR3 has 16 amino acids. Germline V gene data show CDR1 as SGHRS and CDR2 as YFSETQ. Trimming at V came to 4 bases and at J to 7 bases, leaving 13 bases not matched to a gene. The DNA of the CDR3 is TGCGCCAGCAGCAAAGAGAACACAGGGGCGGGTGAAAAACTGTTTTTT. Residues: CASSKENTGAGEKLFF.

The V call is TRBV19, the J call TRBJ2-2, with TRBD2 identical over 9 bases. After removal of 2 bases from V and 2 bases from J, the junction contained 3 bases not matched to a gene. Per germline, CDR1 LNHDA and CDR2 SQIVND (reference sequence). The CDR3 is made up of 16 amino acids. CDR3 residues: CASSIRLAVNTGELFF. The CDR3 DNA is TGTGCCAGTAGTATAAGACTAGCGGTTAACACCGGGGAGCTGTTTTTT. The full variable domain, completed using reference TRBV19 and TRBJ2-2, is DGGITQSPKYLFRKEGQNVTLSCEQNLNHDAMYWYRQDPGQGLRLIYYSQIVNDFQKGDIAEGYSVSREKKESFPLTVTSAQKNPTAFYLCASSIRLAVNTGELFFGEGSRLTVL.

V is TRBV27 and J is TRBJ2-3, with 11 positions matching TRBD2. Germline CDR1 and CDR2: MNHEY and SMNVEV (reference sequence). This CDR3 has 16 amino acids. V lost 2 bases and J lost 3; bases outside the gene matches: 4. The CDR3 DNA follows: TGTGCCAGCAGTTTAATAGCGGGAGGGTATACAGATACGCAGTATTTT. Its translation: CASSLIAGGYTDTQYF.

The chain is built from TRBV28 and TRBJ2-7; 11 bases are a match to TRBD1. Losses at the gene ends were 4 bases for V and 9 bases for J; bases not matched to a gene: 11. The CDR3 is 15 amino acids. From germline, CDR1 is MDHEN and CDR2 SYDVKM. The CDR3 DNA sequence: TGTGCCAGCAGTTATGGGGACAGGGGGAGTCTAGGGCAGTACTTC. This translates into CASSYGDRGSLGQYF.

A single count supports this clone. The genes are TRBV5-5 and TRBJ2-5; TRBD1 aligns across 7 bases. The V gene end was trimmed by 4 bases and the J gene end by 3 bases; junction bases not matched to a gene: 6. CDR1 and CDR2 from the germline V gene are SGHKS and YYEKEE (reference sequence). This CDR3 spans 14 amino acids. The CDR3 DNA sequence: TGTGCCAGCAGCCCCGGGACAGTTGAAGAGACCCAGTACTTC. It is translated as CASSPGTVEETQYF.

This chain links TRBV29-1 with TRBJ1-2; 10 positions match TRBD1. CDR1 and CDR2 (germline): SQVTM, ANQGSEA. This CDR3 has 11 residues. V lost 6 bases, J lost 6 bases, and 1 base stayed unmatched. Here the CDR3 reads CSVGQGNGYTF. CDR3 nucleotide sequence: TGCAGCGTGGGACAGGGGAATGGCTACACCTTC.

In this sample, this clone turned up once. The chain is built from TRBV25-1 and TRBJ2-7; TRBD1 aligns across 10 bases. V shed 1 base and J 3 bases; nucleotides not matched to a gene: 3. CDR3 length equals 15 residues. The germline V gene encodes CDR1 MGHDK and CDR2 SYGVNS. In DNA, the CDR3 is TGTGCCAGCAGTGAATGGGGGACAGGGGACTACGAGCAGTACTTC. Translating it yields CASSEWGTGDYEQYF.

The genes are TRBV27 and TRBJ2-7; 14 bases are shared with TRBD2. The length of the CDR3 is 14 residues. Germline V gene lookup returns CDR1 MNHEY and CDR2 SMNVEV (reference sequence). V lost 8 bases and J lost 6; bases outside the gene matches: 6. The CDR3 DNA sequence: TGTGCCAGCCGACTAGCGGGGGGGCCTGGCGAGCAGTACTTC. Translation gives CASRLAGGPGEQYF.